The entry below describes one T cell receptor (beta chain). Its antigen remains unknown. Through a sample-barcoded 5' primer and a J-beta primer mix, a second PCR was run for roughly 6 to 11 cycles. TCRdb redid the calling of the 5' RACE reads with MiXCR, one entry per CDR3 protein. Of 980,000 or so distinct CDR3 sequences in the sample, about 44% are singletons; the top ten hold about an eighth. This entry is derived from a study of blood T cells in healthy people across ages. Study findings and constraints: Naive CD4+ cell counts and diversity both ran higher in long-lived than in aged donors. Naive T cell percentage showed a strong correlation with TCR beta diversity.

Germline V gene lookup returns CDR1 GTSNPN and CDR2 SVGIG (reference sequence). V was trimmed by 4 bases and J by 6 bases, leaving 15 bases between them. The CDR3 sequence is 13 residues long. Sequenced material: blood. This clonotype originated in a man aged 25-40 years in good health. The J gene is TRBJ1-2, the V gene TRBV30, with D tentatively TRBD1 (5 bases). Written as DNA, the CDR3 is TGTGCCTGGATACGTCAAGGGGTTGATGGCTACACCTTC. It translates to CAWIRQGVDGYTF.